The 29 T cell receptor beta chains presented below share a single source sample, sequenced in a study of T cell changes during pregnancy in multiple sclerosis. Data came from immunoSEQ multiplex PCR; TCRdb stores just in-frame clones and leaves some out. Of about 31,000 clones in the sample, over 75% were seen once. The source was CD8+ T cells from peripheral blood mononuclear cells, collected in the second trimester of pregnancy. These receptor sequences come from a female donor with multiple sclerosis, enrolled in a pregnancy study.

The table lists this clone with a count of one. The genes are TRBV7-9 and TRBJ2-7, with D perhaps TRBD2 (6 bases). The CDR3 covers 15 residues. In germline, CDR1 is SEHNR, CDR2 FQNEAQ (reference sequence). With 4 bases removed from V and 3 bases from J, the gap between germline ends came to 16 bases. The CDR3, as DNA: TGTGCCAGCAGCTCCGACCGGGACTTTCTCTACGAGCAGTACTTC. Residues: CASSSDRDFLYEQYF.

The chain combines TRBV4-3 with TRBJ2-5; perhaps TRBD1 as D (5 bases). The length of the CDR3 is 16 residues. Trimming took 0 bases from V and 2 from J, leaving 13 bases between them. Looked up from germline, CDR1 is LGHNA and CDR2 is YSLEER. This CDR3 reads CASSQDVRGRQETQYF. The CDR3, as DNA: TGCGCCAGCAGCCAAGATGTAAGGGGTCGTCAAGAGACCCAGTACTTC.

The chain links TRBV2 to TRBJ1-2; the match to TRBD1 covers 7 bases. Looked up from germline, CDR1 is SNHLY and CDR2 is FYNNEI. Trimming cost V 1 base and J 2 bases; bases outside gene matches: 4. There are 15 residues in the CDR3. The CDR3 here is CASSEGPTGNYGYTF. CDR3 nucleotide sequence: TGTGCCAGCAGTGAAGGCCCGACAGGGAACTATGGCTACACCTTC.

CDR3 nucleotide sequence: TGTGCCAGCAGAACAGGGTTAGGAAACAATCAGCCCCAGCATTTT. Its translation is CASRTGLGNNQPQHF. V and J are TRBV6-1 and TRBJ1-5, with D possibly being TRBD1 (6 bases). Germline CDR1 is MNHNS and CDR2 is SASEGT. V lost 6 bases to trimming and J lost 3 bases, with 15 bases between them. There are 15 residues in the CDR3.

V is TRBV29-1 and J is TRBJ2-1; TRBD2 matches at 8 bases. Germline V lookup: CDR1 SQVTM, CDR2 ANQGSEA. V was clipped by 3 bases and J by 10 bases; unmatched bases: 5. The length of the CDR3 is 12 residues. This chain's CDR3 is CSVDLLAEEQFF. The CDR3 DNA reads TGCAGCGTTGACCTACTAGCGGAGGAGCAGTTCTTC.

The gene calls are TRBV4-3 and TRBJ1-2; possible D gene TRBD1, 5 bases. CDR3 size: 15 residues. Trimming stripped 1 base from V and 4 bases from J, with 13 bases between. Germline V gives CDR1 LGHNA, CDR2 YSLEER. The CDR3 DNA reads as TGCGCCAGCAGCCAAGTCGGCAGGGCCGGCTATGGCTACACCTTC. It yields the protein CASSQVGRAGYGYTF.

Points on this clone: Mismatch with germline at one junction end may stem from a read error. The genes are TRBV29-1 and TRBJ2-2; 7 nucleotides line up with TRBD2. The CDR3 is 11 residues long. Germline assignment: CDR1 SQVTM and CDR2 ANQGSEA. The CDR3 here is CSVEWGGGLFF. CDR3 nucleotide sequence: TGCAGCGTTGAATGGGGCGGGGGGCTGTTTTTT.

The chain has TRBV29-1 and TRBJ2-1; TRBD1 matches at 9 bases. CDR3 length: 13 residues. Per the germline V gene, CDR1 is SQVTM and CDR2 is ANQGSEA. J lost 9 bases, V lost 6 bases, and 9 bases had no gene match. In nucleotides, the CDR3 is TGCAGCGTCCTCCATGGACAGGGGATTGAGCAGTTCTTC. It translates to CSVLHGQGIEQFF.

The rearrangement links TRBV11-2 to TRBJ2-2, with a weak D call TRBD1 (6 bases). CDR1 is SGHAT and CDR2 is FQNNGV in the germline V gene. V was trimmed by 4 bases and J by 4 bases, leaving 13 bases between them. The CDR3 covers 15 residues. The CDR3 region has the DNA TGTGCCAGCAGCTCTAATACAGGGACCACCGGGGAGCTGTTTTTT. It specifies CASSSNTGTTGELFF.

This clone was found once. CDR3 coding DNA: TGTGCCAGCAGCTTCGGACAGCCCAATGAGCAGTTCTTC. Its protein product is CASSFGQPNEQFF. This chain uses TRBV7-9 with TRBJ2-1, with D perhaps TRBD1 (6 bases). The CDR3 contains 13 residues. The germline CDR1 and CDR2 sequences are SEHNR and FQNEAQ (reference sequence). Trimming removed 3 bases from V and 6 bases from J, with 9 bases in between.

This clone has just one count. The gene calls are TRBV5-5 and TRBJ2-2; 11 nucleotides match TRBD2. CDR1 is SGHKS, CDR2 YYEKEE, per germline (reference sequence). The CDR3 extends over 15 amino acids. V was clipped by 4 bases and J by 3 bases; unmatched bases: 2. CDR3 loop: CASSPLAGDTGELFF. DNA of the CDR3: TGTGCCAGCAGCCCACTAGCGGGAGACACCGGGGAGCTGTTTTTT.

The chain carries TRBV11-2 and TRBJ2-1; 8 nucleotides line up with TRBD1. With V trimmed by 1 base and J by 14 bases, 7 bases remained unmatched. The CDR3 sequence is 13 residues long. CDR1 is SGHAT, CDR2 FQNNGV, per germline. CDR3 DNA sequence: TGTGCCAGCAGCTTAGCTTTGCCAGGGGGCAAGTTCTTC. It translates to CASSLALPGGKFF.

This clone was detected only once. This chain connects TRBV10-1 to TRBJ2-2, with D perhaps TRBD2 (5 bases). The CDR3 is 18 residues long. Per germline, CDR1 WNHNN and CDR2 SYGVQD (reference sequence). V was pared by 0 bases and J by 0 bases, with 14 bases between. CDR3 sequence reads: CASSESNLLLANTGELFF. Here the CDR3 DNA reads TGCGCCAGCAGTGAGTCGAATCTGCTACTAGCGAACACCGGGGAGCTGTTTTTT.

The rearrangement joins TRBV19 to TRBJ1-2, with 7 bases lining up with TRBD1. This CDR3 is built from 14 residues. The junction had 8 bases not matched to a gene; V was cut back by 6 bases and J by 4 bases. In germline, CDR1 is LNHDA, CDR2 SQIVND (reference sequence). CDR3 in amino acids: CASRNRGGPYGYTF. Written as DNA, the CDR3 is TGTGCCAGTAGAAACAGGGGAGGACCCTATGGCTACACCTTC.

V gene TRBV2 combines with J gene TRBJ2-1; 10 nucleotides match TRBD2. The CDR3 sequence is 16 residues long. J was trimmed by 8 bases and V by 4 bases; bases with no gene match: 11. The V gene's germline CDR1 is SNHLY and CDR2 FYNNEI. CDR3 in DNA: TGTGCCAGCAGTGTGGAGGGGCTAGCGGGAGAGGATGAGCAGTTCTTC. Its translation is CASSVEGLAGEDEQFF.

The V gene is TRBV27, the J gene TRBJ2-2; a possible D gene is TRBD1 (5 bases). V was trimmed by 7 bases and J by 3 bases, leaving 18 bases between them. Germline values: CDR1 MNHEY, CDR2 SMNVEV (reference sequence). The CDR3 covers 16 residues. The CDR3 reads CASTPLSGLYTGELFF. The CDR3 nucleotides read TGTGCCAGCACCCCCCTTTCAGGGCTCTACACCGGGGAGCTGTTTTTT.

In its sample, this clone is medium-sized. V usage is TRBV19 and J usage is TRBJ2-1, with TRBD2 matching over 9 bases. The germline V gene has CDR1 LNHDA and CDR2 SQIVND (reference sequence). CDR3 length: 15 residues. The J segment lost 3 bases and the V segment lost 3 bases, leaving 3 bases of the junction unmatched. CDR3 loop: CASSMGLADYNEQFF. The CDR3 DNA sequence: TGTGCCAGTAGTATGGGACTAGCAGACTACAATGAGCAGTTCTTC.

The chain has TRBV29-1 and TRBJ2-7, with 9 positions matching TRBD2. The length of the CDR3 is 15 residues. Germline lookup yields CDR1 SQVTM and CDR2 ANQGSEA. Trimming cost V 2 bases and J 0 bases; bases outside gene matches: 5. The CDR3 spells CSVETTSGSSYEQYF. In DNA form, the CDR3 reads TGCAGCGTTGAAACGACTAGCGGCAGCTCCTACGAGCAGTACTTC.

This rearrangement joins TRBV28 to TRBJ2-1; tentative D call: TRBD2 (5 bases). Germline lookup yields CDR1 MDHEN and CDR2 SYDVKM. V gave up 6 bases and J gave up 6 bases, with 21 bases separating them. This CDR3 comprises 16 residues. For the CDR3, the DNA is TGTGCCAGCAGAATACTCCTACCAAAAGGAGGCAATGAGCAGTTCTTC. It is translated as CASRILLPKGGNEQFF.

This clone was seen only once. The rearrangement joins TRBV21-1 to TRBJ2-2; TRBD1 was called by the table and not checked on the DNA. TRBV21-1 is marked as a pseudogene. The CDR3 sequence is 15 residues long. CDR3 coding DNA: TGTGCCAGCAGCATACAGGAGAGATACACCGGGGAGCTGTTTTTT. Its translation is CASSIQERYTGELFF.

The genes are TRBV7-9 and TRBJ2-1, with unresolved D. Looked up from germline, CDR1 is SEHNR and CDR2 is FQNEAQ (reference sequence). The CDR3 is made up of 13 amino acids. Between the trimmed V and J ends, which lost 2 bases and 6 bases, there was a span of 8 bases. The CDR3 coding sequence is TGTGCCAGCAGCTTACCAGCGTCCAATGAGCAGTTCTTC. It yields the protein CASSLPASNEQFF. The full variable domain, its missing parts supplied by reference TRBV7-9 and TRBJ2-1, is DTGVSQNPRHKITKRGQNVTFRCDPISEHNRLYWYRQTLGQGPEFLTYFQNEAQLEKSRLLSDRFSAERPKGSFSTLEIQRTEQGDSAMYLCASSLPASNEQFFGPGTRLTVL.

This chain links TRBV7-9 with TRBJ2-1; 11 nucleotides align to TRBD2. CDR1 SEHNR and CDR2 FQNEAQ come from the germline V gene (reference sequence). The CDR3 extends over 17 amino acids. The junction had 8 bases not matched to a gene; V was cut back by 4 bases and J by 3 bases. The CDR3 spells CASSSPIAGGNYNEQFF. CDR3 in DNA: TGTGCCAGCAGCTCACCTATAGCGGGAGGGAACTACAATGAGCAGTTCTTC.

The rearrangement links TRBV4-3 to TRBJ2-6, with 8 bases aligning to TRBD1. This CDR3 contains 16 residues. The trim removed 2 bases at V and 3 bases at J, leaving 3 bases unmatched. In germline, CDR1 is LGHNA, CDR2 YSLEER. CDR3 protein: CASSQKTGVGANVLTF. CDR3 coding DNA: TGCGCCAGCAGCCAAAAGACAGGGGTTGGGGCCAACGTCCTGACTTTC.

This chain uses TRBV7-9 with TRBJ2-7, with 12 bases fitting TRBD2. J gave up 0 bases and V 7 bases, and 10 bases lay outside the gene matches. The germline V gene encodes CDR1 SEHNR and CDR2 FQNEAQ (reference sequence). The CDR3 runs 17 residues. The CDR3 bases are TGTGCCAGCACCTTGGGACTAGCGGGTAGTACCTCCTACGAGCAGTACTTC. Translation gives CASTLGLAGSTSYEQYF.

The rearrangement links TRBV7-9 to TRBJ2-7; 12 bases match TRBD2. Germline V gene sequence: CDR1 SEHNR, CDR2 FQNEAQ (reference sequence). J was trimmed by 9 bases and V by 4 bases; bases with no gene match: 4. The CDR3 contains 13 residues. In nucleotides, the CDR3 is TGTGCCAGCAGCTCGACTAGCGGGAGATTGCAGTACTTC. Protein sequence: CASSSTSGRLQYF.

The V call is TRBV5-1, the J call TRBJ2-7, with D possibly being TRBD2 (5 bases). The ends were cut back, 0 bases at V and 2 bases at J, with 15 bases in the middle. Looked up from germline, CDR1 is SGHRS and CDR2 is YFSETQ. CDR3 length: 16 residues. Here the CDR3 DNA reads TGCGCCAGCAGCTTGGATCTCCTAGCCCCTCCCTACGAGCAGTACTTC. The encoded protein is CASSLDLLAPPYEQYF.

The V call is TRBV10-2, the J call TRBJ2-5; 7 positions agree with TRBD2. The CDR3 is made up of 16 amino acids. V lost 4 bases, J lost 4 bases, and 12 bases stayed unmatched. From germline, CDR1 is WSHSY and CDR2 SAAADI. In nucleotides, the CDR3 is TGCGCCAGCAGTGTAGCGCTAGCGGCCTGGGGAGAGACCCAGTACTTC. It codes for CASSVALAAWGETQYF.

This clone was counted a single time. This sequence joins TRBV28 and TRBJ2-5; 10 bases map to TRBD2. V trimming: 4 bases; J trimming: 0 bases; junction bases outside the gene matches: 8. Germline V gene lookup returns CDR1 MDHEN and CDR2 SYDVKM. The CDR3 extends over 17 amino acids. The CDR3 here is CASSSLITSGDQETQYF. The CDR3 DNA reads TGTGCCAGCAGTTCCCTTATAACTAGCGGGGACCAAGAGACCCAGTACTTC.

The chain recombines TRBV5-1 with TRBJ2-1; 10 nucleotides line up with TRBD2. CDR1 is SGHRS and CDR2 is YFSETQ in the germline V gene. With 4 bases clipped from V and 7 bases from J, the junction kept 8 bases outside the gene matches. The CDR3 totals 15 residues. The DNA of the CDR3 is TGCGCCAGCAGCCCGGCGGGACTAGCGCTTAATGAGCAGTTCTTC. It codes for CASSPAGLALNEQFF.